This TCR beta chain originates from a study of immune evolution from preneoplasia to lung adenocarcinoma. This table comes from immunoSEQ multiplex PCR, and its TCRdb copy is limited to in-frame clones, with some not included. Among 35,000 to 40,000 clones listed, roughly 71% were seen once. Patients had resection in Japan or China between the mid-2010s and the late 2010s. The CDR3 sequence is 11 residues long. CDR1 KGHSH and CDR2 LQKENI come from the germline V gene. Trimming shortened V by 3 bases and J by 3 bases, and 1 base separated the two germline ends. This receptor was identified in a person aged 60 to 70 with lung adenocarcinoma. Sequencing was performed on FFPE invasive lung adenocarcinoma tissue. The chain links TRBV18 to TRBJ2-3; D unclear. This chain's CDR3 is CASSPTDTQYF. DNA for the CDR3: TGTGCCAGCTCACCGACAGATACGCAGTATTTT.